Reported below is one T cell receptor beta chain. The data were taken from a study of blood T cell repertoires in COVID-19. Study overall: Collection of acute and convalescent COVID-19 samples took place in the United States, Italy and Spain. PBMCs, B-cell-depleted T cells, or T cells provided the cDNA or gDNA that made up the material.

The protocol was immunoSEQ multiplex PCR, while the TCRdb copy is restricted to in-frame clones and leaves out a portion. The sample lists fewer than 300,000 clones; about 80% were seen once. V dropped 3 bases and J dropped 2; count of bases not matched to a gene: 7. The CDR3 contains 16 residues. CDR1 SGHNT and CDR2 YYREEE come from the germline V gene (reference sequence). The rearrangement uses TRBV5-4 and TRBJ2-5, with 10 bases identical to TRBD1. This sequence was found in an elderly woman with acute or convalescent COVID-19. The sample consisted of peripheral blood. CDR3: CASSSPGQGLQETQYF. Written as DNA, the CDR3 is TGTGCCAGCAGCTCCCCGGGACAGGGGTTACAAGAGACCCAGTACTTC.